Listed below are T cell receptor beta chains from one sample, sequenced in a study of T cell responses to AZD1222 COVID-19 vaccine. Libraries were prepared by immunoSEQ multiplex PCR; TCRdb keeps only in-frame clonotypes and omits some of them. The top ten hold 1% to 1.5% of the sample, which has under 200,000 clones, around 92% seen once. The sequencing used peripheral blood, collected on day 0 of AZD1222 vaccination. Source of these receptors: an adult in good health. The CDR3 runs from the conserved cysteine through the conserved F or W. Each record gives: clone size, D gene, V gene, J gene, CDR3 protein, CDR3 DNA. A D gene is named only where the DNA matches it firmly. Size is omitted from some rows. Given values are once, few, many or a class for expanded clones.

-	-	TRBV11-2	TRBJ1-6	CASSLDFGTSPLHF	TGTGCCAGCAGCTTAGATTTCGGGACTTCACCCCTCCACTTT
-	-	TRBV24-1	TRBJ2-3	CATSGPSQHTSTDTQYF	TGTGCCACCTCCGGGCCATCCCAACACACTAGCACAGATACGCAGTATTTT
once	-	TRBV6-5	TRBJ1-1	CASSYSGAVLAFF	TGTGCCAGCAGTTACTCCGGAGCGGTCTTGGCTTTCTTT
-	TRBD1	TRBV6-5	TRBJ1-4	CASGGTGAGEEKLFF	TGTGCCAGCGGGGGGACAGGGGCGGGAGAAGAAAAACTGTTTTTT
-	-	TRBV5-1	TRBJ2-2	CASSWGGSSNTGELFF	TGCGCCAGCAGCTGGGGTGGCAGTTCGAACACCGGGGAGCTGTTTTTT
-	-	TRBV4-1	TRBJ1-4	CASSQVYSRANEKLFF	TGCGCCAGCAGCCAAGTTTACTCCCGGGCTAATGAAAAACTGTTTTTT
-	-	TRBV2	TRBJ1-4	CASSDSEKLFF	TGTGCCAGCAGTGACAGCGAAAAACTGTTTTTT
-	TRBD2	TRBV5-4	TRBJ2-2	CASSTAGGVTGELFF	TGTGCCAGCAGTACAGCGGGGGGCGTCACCGGGGAGCTGTTTTTT
-	-	TRBV14	TRBJ1-1	CASSPRPGVNTEAFF	TGTGCCAGCAGCCCTCGGCCGGGAGTAAACACTGAAGCTTTCTTT
-	-	TRBV19	TRBJ1-2	CASSAGQDGYTF	TGTGCCAGTAGTGCCGGACAAGATGGCTACACCTTC
once	-	TRBV6-5	TRBJ1-1	CASSTGASGYTEAFF	TGTGCCAGCTCCACTGGAGCGTCGGGGTACACTGAAGCTTTCTTT
-	TRBD1	TRBV25-1	TRBJ1-1	CASSTAIGTGNTEAFF	TGTGCCAGCAGTACGGCAATAGGGACAGGGAACACTGAAGCTTTCTTT
-	-	TRBV5-1	TRBJ1-2	CASSLEAGAKYGYTF	TGCGCCAGCAGCTTGGAGGCAGGGGCAAAATATGGCTACACCTTC
-	-	TRBV29-1	TRBJ2-3	CSVVGGARTDTQYF	TGCAGCGTTGTTGGTGGGGCCCGCACAGATACGCAGTATTTT
-	-	TRBV5-5	TRBJ1-1	CASSLGIEAFF	TGTGCCAGCAGCTTAGGGATTGAAGCTTTCTTT
-	-	TRBV4-1	TRBJ1-1	CASSQRGDTEAFF	TGCGCCAGCAGCCAACGAGGGGACACTGAAGCTTTCTTT
-	TRBD1	TRBV7-3	TRBJ2-2	CASRQDRAGELFF	TGTGCCAGCCGTCAGGACAGGGCCGGGGAGCTGTTTTTT
-	-	TRBV4-2	TRBJ2-7	CASSQELNQQYF	TGTGCCAGCAGCCAAGAACTAAACCAGCAGTACTTC
-	-	TRBV2	TRBJ1-3	CASLSGLASGNTIYF	TGTGCCAGCCTTAGTGGCCTCGCCTCTGGAAACACCATATATTTT
-	-	TRBV11-3	TRBJ2-3	CASSLGLGATADTQYF	TGTGCCAGCAGCTTAGGACTAGGGGCGACAGCAGATACGCAGTATTTT
-	-	TRBV11-2	TRBJ2-7	CASSLQEGGSYEQYF	TGTGCCAGCAGTTTACAGGAGGGGGGTTCCTACGAGCAGTACTTC
-	-	TRBV28	TRBJ1-1	CASSRNSNTEAFF	TGTGCCAGCAGTCGTAACTCGAACACTGAAGCTTTCTTT
-	-	TRBV13	TRBJ2-3	CASSLGWGAIDTQYF	TGTGCCAGCAGCTTAGGCTGGGGGGCCATAGATACGCAGTATTTT
-	-	TRBV4-3	TRBJ1-3	CASSQGAGNTIYF	TGCGCCAGCAGCCAAGGGGCAGGAAACACCATATATTTT
-	-	TRBV5-1	TRBJ2-7	CASSTPYEQYF	TGCGCCAGCAGCACCCCCTACGAGCAGTACTTC
-	TRBD1	TRBV4-2	TRBJ1-6	CASSLAWDRVGSPLHF	TGTGCCAGCAGCCTCGCCTGGGACAGGGTGGGTTCACCCCTCCACTTT
-	TRBD2	TRBV5-1	TRBJ2-1	CASSTGRQGLAIRTYNEQFF	TGCGCCAGCAGCACAGGCAGACAGGGACTAGCGATACGGACCTACAATGAGCAGTTCTTC
once	-	TRBV7-6	TRBJ2-7	CASSPQGGAPLYEQYF	TGTGCCAGCAGCCCCCAGGGCGGGGCCCCTCTCTACGAGCAGTACTTC
once	-	TRBV27	TRBJ1-5	CASSLFWDQPQHF	TGTGCCAGCAGTTTATTCTGGGATCAGCCCCAGCATTTT
-	-	TRBV10-3	TRBJ2-3	CAIRAYTDTQYF	TGTGCCATCAGAGCCTACACAGATACGCAGTATTTT
-	-	TRBV2	TRBJ1-5	CASRLDGNNQPQHF	TGTGCCAGCAGGCTCGACGGGAACAATCAGCCCCAGCATTTT
-	TRBD1	TRBV2	TRBJ1-3	CARGTGGTGNTIYF	TGTGCCAGGGGAACAGGGGGCACTGGAAACACCATATATTTT
-	-	TRBV11-2	TRBJ1-1	CASSPDGAEAFF	TGTGCCAGCAGCCCGGATGGAGCTGAAGCTTTCTTT
few	TRBD2	TRBV4-3	TRBJ2-1	CASSQDGIAGKNEQFF	TGCGCCAGCAGCCAAGATGGGATAGCGGGGAAGAATGAGCAGTTCTTC
-	TRBD2	TRBV28	TRBJ2-5	CASSLAGVRGAQYF	TGTGCCAGCAGTTTAGCGGGGGTTCGGGGAGCCCAGTACTTC
-	TRBD2	TRBV10-3	TRBJ2-3	CALRGAGGSDTQYF	TGTGCCCTCAGAGGAGCGGGGGGCTCAGATACGCAGTATTTT
-	TRBD2	TRBV9	TRBJ2-3	CASSALSGGAGTDTQYF	TGTGCCAGCAGCGCTCTTAGCGGGGGGGCGGGAACAGATACGCAGTATTTT
once	TRBD2	TRBV9	TRBJ2-1	CASSLSGGYNEQFF	TGTGCCAGCAGCCTAAGCGGGGGCTACAATGAGCAGTTCTTC
-	-	TRBV10-2	TRBJ1-1	CASRASGDTEAFF	TGCGCCAGCAGGGCGAGCGGGGACACTGAAGCTTTCTTT
-	TRBD2	TRBV4-2	TRBJ2-4	CASSQDLAGGVNIQYF	TGTGCCAGCAGCCAAGATCTAGCGGGGGGAGTAAACATTCAGTACTTC
-	-	TRBV11-3	TRBJ1-2	CASSFKDGYTF	TGTGCCAGCAGCTTTAAAGATGGCTACACCTTC
once	TRBD2	TRBV9	TRBJ2-7	CARRGLAGYEQYF	TGTGCCAGGAGGGGACTAGCGGGCTACGAGCAGTACTTC
-	-	TRBV2	TRBJ2-5	CASSDQGTQQETQYF	TGTGCCAGCAGTGATCAGGGGACACAACAAGAGACCCAGTACTTC
-	TRBD1	TRBV4-2	TRBJ1-4	CASSQAGTGTEKLFF	TGTGCCAGCAGCCAAGCCGGGACAGGAACTGAAAAACTGTTTTTT
once	-	TRBV28	TRBJ1-5	CASSAAGAPRNQPQHF	TGTGCCAGCAGTGCGGCGGGGGCCCCAAGAAATCAGCCCCAGCATTTT